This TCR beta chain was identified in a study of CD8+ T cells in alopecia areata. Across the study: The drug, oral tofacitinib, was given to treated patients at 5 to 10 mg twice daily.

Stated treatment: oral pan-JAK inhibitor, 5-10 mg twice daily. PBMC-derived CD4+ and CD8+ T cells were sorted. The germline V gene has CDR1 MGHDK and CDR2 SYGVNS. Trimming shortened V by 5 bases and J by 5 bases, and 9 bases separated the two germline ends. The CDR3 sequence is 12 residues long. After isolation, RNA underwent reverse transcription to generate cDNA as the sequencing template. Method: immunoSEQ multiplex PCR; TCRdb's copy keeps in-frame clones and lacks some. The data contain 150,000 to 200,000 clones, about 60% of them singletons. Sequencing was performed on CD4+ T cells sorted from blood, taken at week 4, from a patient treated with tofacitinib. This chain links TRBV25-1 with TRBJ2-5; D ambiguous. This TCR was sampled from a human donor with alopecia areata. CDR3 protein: CASSSPGETQYF. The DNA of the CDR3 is TGTGCCAGCAGTTCTCCTGGGGAGACCCAGTACTTC.